This TCR beta chain emerged from a study of shared clonotypes between healthy human individuals. Study-level information: Each donor had three CD4 naive, three CD4 memory, two CD8 naive and one CD8 memory plate. General study results and limits: Investigators collected only blood, and repertoires in tissues likely differ. Owing to a small donor count, the genetic and exposure-history diversity represented was limited.

Germline CDR1 reads MDHEN; CDR2 reads SYDVKM. The CDR3 length is 16 residues. V lost 3 bases, J lost 2 bases, and 6 bases stayed unmatched. Authors' data handling: Junction-only sequences without quality scores were provided by ImmunoSEQ, so filtering was different. TCRdb keeps only in-frame clones here, not all; method: immunoSEQ multiplex PCR. V, J and clone size are those of that table, while D and trimming were read from the DNA. Seen here are under 2,000,000 clones, roughly 95% observed once, and the top ten hold approximately 1.2%. Concerning this clone itself: Its antigen is unknown.

In the naive CD8 group, cells lacked CD45RO and were positively selected for CCR7, so terminally differentiated effector memory CD45RA+ cells were left out. The sequenced sample was naive CD8+ T cells sorted from blood. The TCR was taken from a man younger than 35 in good health. J is TRBJ2-3 and V is TRBV28, with 9 positions matching TRBD2. The CDR3 DNA sequence: TGTGCCAGCAGTTTCCTGACTAGCGGACTCACAGATACGCAGTATTTT. The encoded protein is CASSFLTSGLTDTQYF. Filled out from reference TRBV28 and TRBJ2-3, the complete variable domain reads DVKVTQSSRYLVKRTGEKVFLECVQDMDHENMFWYRQDPGLGLRLIYFSYDVKMKEKGDIPEGYSVSREKKERFSLILESASTNQTSMYLCASSFLTSGLTDTQYFGPGTRLTVL.